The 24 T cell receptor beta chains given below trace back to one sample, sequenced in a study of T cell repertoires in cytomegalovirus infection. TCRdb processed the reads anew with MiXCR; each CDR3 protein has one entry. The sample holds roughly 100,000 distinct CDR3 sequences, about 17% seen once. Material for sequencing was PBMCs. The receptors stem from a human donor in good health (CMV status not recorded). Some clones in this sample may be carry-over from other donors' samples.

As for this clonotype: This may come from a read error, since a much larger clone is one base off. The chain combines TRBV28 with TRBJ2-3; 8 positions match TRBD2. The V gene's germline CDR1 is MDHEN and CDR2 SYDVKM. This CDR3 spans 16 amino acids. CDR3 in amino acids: CPSSTPQRGNSDTQYF. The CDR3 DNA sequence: TGTCCCAGCAGTACCCCCCAGCGGGGGAATTCAGATACGCAGTATTTT.

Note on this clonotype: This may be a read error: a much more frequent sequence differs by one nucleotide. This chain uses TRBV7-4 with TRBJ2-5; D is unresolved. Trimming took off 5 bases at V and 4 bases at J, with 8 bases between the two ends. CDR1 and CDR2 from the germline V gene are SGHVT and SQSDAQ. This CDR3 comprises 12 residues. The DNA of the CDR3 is TGTGCCAGCAGCCGCGCGGTAGAGACCCAGTACTTC. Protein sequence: CASSRAVETQYF.

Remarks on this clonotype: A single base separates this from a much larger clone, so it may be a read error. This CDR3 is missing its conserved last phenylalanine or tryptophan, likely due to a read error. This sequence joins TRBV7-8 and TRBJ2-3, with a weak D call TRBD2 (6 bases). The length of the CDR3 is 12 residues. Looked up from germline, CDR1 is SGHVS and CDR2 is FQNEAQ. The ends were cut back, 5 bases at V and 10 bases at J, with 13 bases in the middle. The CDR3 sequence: CASSAGGEAQYS. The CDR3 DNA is TGTGCCAGCAGCGCCGGGGGTGAGGCGCAGTATTCT.

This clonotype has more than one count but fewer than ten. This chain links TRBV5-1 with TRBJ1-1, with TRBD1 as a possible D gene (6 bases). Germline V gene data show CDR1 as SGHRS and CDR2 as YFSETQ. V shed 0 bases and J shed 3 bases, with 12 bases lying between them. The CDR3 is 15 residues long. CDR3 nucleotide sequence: TGCGCCAGCAGCTTGGCCGGGACACCGGACACTGAAGCTTTCTTT. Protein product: CASSLAGTPDTEAFF.

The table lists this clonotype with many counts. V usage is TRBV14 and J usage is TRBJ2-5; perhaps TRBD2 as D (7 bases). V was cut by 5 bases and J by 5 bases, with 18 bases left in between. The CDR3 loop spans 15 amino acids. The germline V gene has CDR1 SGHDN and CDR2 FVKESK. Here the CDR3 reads CASSSFGGAVETQYF. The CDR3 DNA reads TGTGCCAGCAGCTCATTTGGGGGGGCCGTGGAGACCCAGTACTTC.

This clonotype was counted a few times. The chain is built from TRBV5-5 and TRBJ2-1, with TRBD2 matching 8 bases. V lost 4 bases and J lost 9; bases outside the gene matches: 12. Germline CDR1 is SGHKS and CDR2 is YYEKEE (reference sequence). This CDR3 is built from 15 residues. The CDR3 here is CASSPEVAGRGEQFF. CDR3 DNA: TGTGCCAGCAGCCCCGAGGTAGCGGGGAGGGGTGAGCAGTTCTTC.

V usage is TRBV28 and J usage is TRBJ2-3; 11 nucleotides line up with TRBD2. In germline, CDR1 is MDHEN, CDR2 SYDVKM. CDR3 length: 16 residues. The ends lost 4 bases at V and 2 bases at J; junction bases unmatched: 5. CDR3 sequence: CASSSIAGGVTDTQYF. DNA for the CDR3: TGTGCCAGCAGTTCCATAGCGGGGGGGGTCACAGATACGCAGTATTTT.

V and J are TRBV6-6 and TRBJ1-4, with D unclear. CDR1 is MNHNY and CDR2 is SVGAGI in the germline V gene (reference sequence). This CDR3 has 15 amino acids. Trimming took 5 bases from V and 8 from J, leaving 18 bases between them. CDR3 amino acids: CASSLHTEVEEKLFF. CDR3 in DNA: TGTGCCAGCAGTCTACACACCGAGGTGGAGGAAAAACTGTTTTTT.

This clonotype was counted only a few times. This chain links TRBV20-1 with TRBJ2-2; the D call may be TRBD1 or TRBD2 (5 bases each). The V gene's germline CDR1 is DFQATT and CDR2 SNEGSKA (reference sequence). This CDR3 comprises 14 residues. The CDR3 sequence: CSARGLADPGELFF. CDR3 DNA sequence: TGCAGCGCAAGGGGTCTAGCTGATCCCGGGGAGCTGTTTTTT.

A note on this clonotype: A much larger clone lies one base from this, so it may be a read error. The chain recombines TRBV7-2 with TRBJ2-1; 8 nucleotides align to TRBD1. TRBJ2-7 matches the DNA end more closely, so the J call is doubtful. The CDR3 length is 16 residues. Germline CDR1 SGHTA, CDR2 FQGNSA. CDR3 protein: CASSLLQGAKGNEQYF. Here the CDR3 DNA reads TGTGCCAGCAGCTTATTGCAGGGGGCCAAAGGCAATGAGCAGTACTTC.

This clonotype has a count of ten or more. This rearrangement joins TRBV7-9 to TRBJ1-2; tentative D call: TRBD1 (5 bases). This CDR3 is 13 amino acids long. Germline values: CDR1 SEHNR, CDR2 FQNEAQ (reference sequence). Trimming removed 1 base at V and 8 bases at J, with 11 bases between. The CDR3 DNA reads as TGTGCCAGCAGCTTAGTGGGGCGAAGGGGCTACACCTTC. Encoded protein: CASSLVGRRGYTF.

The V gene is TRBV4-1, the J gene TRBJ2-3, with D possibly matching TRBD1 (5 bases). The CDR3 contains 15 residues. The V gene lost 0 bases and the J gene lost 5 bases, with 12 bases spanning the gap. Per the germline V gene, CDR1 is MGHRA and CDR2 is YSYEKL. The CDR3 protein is CASSQDRGLRDTQYF. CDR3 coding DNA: TGCGCCAGCAGCCAAGATAGGGGTTTAAGAGATACGCAGTATTTT.

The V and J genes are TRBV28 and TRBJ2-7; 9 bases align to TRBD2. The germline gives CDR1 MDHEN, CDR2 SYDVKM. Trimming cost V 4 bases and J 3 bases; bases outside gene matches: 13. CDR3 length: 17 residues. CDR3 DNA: TGTGCCAGCAGTTACCCCCTCAGCGGGGGGATAAACTACGAGCAGTACTTC. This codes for CASSYPLSGGINYEQYF.

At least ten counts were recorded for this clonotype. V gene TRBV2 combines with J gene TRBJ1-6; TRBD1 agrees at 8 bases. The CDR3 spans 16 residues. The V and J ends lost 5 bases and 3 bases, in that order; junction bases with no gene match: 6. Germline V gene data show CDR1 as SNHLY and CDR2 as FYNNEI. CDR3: CASSLTGAIYNSPLHF. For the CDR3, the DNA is TGTGCCAGCAGTCTGACAGGGGCGATCTATAATTCACCCCTCCACTTT.

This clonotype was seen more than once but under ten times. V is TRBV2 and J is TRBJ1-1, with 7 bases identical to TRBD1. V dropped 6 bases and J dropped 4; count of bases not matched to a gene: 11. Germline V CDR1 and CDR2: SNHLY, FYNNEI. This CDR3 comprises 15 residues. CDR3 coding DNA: TGTGCCAGCAGACCAAGGACAGGTCTGGGCACTGAAGCTTTCTTT. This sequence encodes CASRPRTGLGTEAFF.

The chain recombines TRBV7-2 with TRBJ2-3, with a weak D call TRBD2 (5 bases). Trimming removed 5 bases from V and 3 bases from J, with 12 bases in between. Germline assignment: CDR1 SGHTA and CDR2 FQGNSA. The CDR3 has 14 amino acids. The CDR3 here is CASSPSRETDTQYF. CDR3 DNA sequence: TGTGCCAGCAGCCCCTCGAGGGAAACAGATACGCAGTATTTT.

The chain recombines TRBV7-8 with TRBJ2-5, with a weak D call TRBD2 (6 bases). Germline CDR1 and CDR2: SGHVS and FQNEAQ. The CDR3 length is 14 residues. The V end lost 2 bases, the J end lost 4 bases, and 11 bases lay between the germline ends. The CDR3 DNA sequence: TGTGCCAGCAGCTTATCGGAGGGGCGAGAGACCCAGTACTTC. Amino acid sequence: CASSLSEGRETQYF.

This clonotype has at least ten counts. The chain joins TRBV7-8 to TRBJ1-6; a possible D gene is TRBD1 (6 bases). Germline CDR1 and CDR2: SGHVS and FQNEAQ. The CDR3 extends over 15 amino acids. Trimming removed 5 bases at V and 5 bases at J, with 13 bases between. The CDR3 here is CASSPQTGHNSPLHF. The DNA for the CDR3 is TGTGCCAGCAGCCCCCAGACAGGCCATAATTCACCCCTCCACTTT. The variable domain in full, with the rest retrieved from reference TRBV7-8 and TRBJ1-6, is GAGVSQSPRYKVAKRGQDVALRCDPISGHVSLFWYQQALGQGPEFLTYFQNEAQLDKSGLPSDRFFAERPEGSVSTLKIQRTQQEDSAVYLCASSPQTGHNSPLHFGNGTRLTVT.

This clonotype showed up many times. CDR3 sequence: CASSQVGTGGAGKTQYF. CDR3 DNA sequence: TGTGCCAGCAGTCAAGTCGGGACAGGGGGCGCCGGAAAGACCCAGTACTTC. The gene calls are TRBV7-2 and TRBJ2-5; 12 bases fit TRBD1. V shed 6 bases, J shed 6 bases, and the junction held 14 bases outside the gene matches. Germline V gene lookup returns CDR1 SGHTA and CDR2 FQGNSA. This CDR3 has 17 amino acids.

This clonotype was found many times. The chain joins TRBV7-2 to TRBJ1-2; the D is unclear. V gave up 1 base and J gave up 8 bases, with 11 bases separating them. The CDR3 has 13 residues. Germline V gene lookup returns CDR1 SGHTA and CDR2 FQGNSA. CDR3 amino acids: CASSLVRYDGYTF. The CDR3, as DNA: TGTGCCAGCAGCTTAGTACGGTACGACGGCTACACCTTC.

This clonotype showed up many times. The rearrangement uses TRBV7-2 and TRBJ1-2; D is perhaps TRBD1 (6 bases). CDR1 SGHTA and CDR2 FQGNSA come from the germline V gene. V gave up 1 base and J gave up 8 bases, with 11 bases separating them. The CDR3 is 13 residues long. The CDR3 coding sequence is TGTGCCAGCAGCTTAGACGGGGGGCACGGCTACACCTTC. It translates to CASSLDGGHGYTF. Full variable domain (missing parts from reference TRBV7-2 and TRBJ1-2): GAGVSQSPSNKVTEKGKDVELRCDPISGHTALYWYRQSLGQGLEFLIYFQGNSAPDKSGLPSDRFSAERTGGSVSTLTIQRTQQEDSAVYLCASSLDGGHGYTFGSGTRLTVV.

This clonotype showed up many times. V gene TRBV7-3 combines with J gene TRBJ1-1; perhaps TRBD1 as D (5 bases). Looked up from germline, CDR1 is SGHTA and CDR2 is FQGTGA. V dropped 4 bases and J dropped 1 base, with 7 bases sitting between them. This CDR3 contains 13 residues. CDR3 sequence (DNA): TGTGCCAGCAGCTATCAGGGGAACACTGAAGCTTTCTTT. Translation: CASSYQGNTEAFF.

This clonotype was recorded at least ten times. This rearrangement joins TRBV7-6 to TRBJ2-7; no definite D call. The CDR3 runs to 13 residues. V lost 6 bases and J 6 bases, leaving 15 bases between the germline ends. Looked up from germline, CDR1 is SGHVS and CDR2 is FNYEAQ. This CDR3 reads CASSSNQEGEQYF. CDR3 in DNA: TGTGCCAGCAGTTCAAATCAGGAAGGCGAGCAGTACTTC.

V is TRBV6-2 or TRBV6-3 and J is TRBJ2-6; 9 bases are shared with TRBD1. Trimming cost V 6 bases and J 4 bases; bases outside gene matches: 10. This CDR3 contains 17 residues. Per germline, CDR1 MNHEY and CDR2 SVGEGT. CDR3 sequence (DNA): TGTGCCAGCAGAAGGGACAGGGAGATGGGAGGGGCCAACGTCCTGACTTTC. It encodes CASRRDREMGGANVLTF.